These 15 T cell receptor beta chains were sequenced from one sample in a study of cytomegalovirus exposure and HLA in healthy donors (dated by TCRdb to 2017 to 2019). Libraries were prepared through the immunoSEQ multiplex PCR assay. For the multiplex PCR, a mixture combining 60 forward primers for TCR Vbeta segments and 13 reverse primers for TCR Jbeta segments was used. Entries here come from immuneACCESS through TCRdb and include only in-frame sequences with V and J called. Some clones fail to appear in such tables; in the studies checked, an unresolved V gene covers under half of the shortfall, and the cause of the remainder is unknown. The sample records some 140,000 clones, under 85% of which are singletons. The top ten hold approximately 1% of the sample. Specimen: PBMCs. The source is a young man in good health and CMV-seronegative.

CDR3 DNA sequence: TGTGCCAGCAGCCTACTCGTTGCGAGCTCCTACGAGCAGTACTTC. Translated, it gives CASSLLVASSYEQYF. The chain recombines TRBV7-8 with TRBJ2-7; D gene unclear. Germline V gene sequence: CDR1 SGHVS, CDR2 FQNEAQ. The CDR3 is 15 amino acids. Trimming took off 5 bases at V and 0 bases at J, with 14 bases between the two ends.

Notes on this clone: Compared with germline, one end of the junction differs, possibly owing to a read error. V and J are TRBV7-9 and TRBJ1-2; D gene ambiguous. Germline-derived CDR1 and CDR2 are SEHNR and FQNEAQ (reference sequence). The CDR3 is 14 residues long. CDR3: CSSSLEAASYGYTF. In DNA form, the CDR3 reads TGTTCCAGCAGCTTAGAGGCGGCCAGCTATGGCTACACCTTC.

This clone was detected once. This chain links TRBV19 with TRBJ2-3, with 13 nucleotides matching TRBD2. The length of the CDR3 is 18 residues. The junction had 9 bases not matched to a gene; V was cut back by 4 bases and J by 2 bases. CDR1 and CDR2 (germline): LNHDA, SQIVND (reference sequence). CDR3 nucleotides: TGTGCCAGTAGTACACAACGACTAGCGGGGGGCCCCACAGATACGCAGTATTTT. Translation: CASSTQRLAGGPTDTQYF.

The chain joins TRBV9 to TRBJ2-7, with TRBD1 identical over 10 bases. Germline V gives CDR1 SGDLS, CDR2 YYNGEE. With V trimmed by 5 bases and J by 2 bases, 4 bases remained unmatched. The CDR3 totals 14 residues. CDR3 sequence: CASSIGQGAYEQYF. In nucleotides, the CDR3 is TGTGCCAGCAGTATCGGACAGGGGGCCTACGAGCAGTACTTC.

J is TRBJ2-3 and V is TRBV7-9; unclear D gene. CDR3 length equals 11 residues. Trimming cost V 5 bases and J 3 bases, with 3 bases left between them. The germline V gene has CDR1 SEHNR and CDR2 FQNEAQ (reference sequence). The CDR3 DNA reads as TGTGCCAGCAGCCCGACAGATACGCAGTATTTT. Protein product: CASSPTDTQYF.

The chain joins TRBV11-1 to TRBJ2-7; possible D gene TRBD2, 6 bases. V was shortened by 5 bases and J by 0 bases, with 17 bases between the two germline ends. This CDR3 has 16 amino acids. From germline, CDR1 is SGHAT and CDR2 FQDESV (reference sequence). Here the CDR3 DNA reads TGTGCCAGCAGCCGATCGGGACTCCCGAGCTCCTACGAGCAGTACTTC. Translating gives CASSRSGLPSSYEQYF. The whole variable domain, filled in from reference TRBV11-1 and TRBJ2-7, reads EAEVAQSPRYKITEKSQAVAFWCDPISGHATLYWYRQILGQGPELLVQFQDESVVDDSQLPKDRFSAERLKGVDSTLKIQPAELGDSAMYLCASSRSGLPSSYEQYFGPGTRLTVT.

The chain has TRBV9 and TRBJ2-1, with TRBD2 matching over 9 bases. Germline V CDR1 and CDR2: SGDLS, YYNGEE. V trimming: 4 bases; J trimming: 7 bases; junction bases outside the gene matches: 9. This CDR3 is 15 amino acids long. For the CDR3, the DNA is TGTGCCAGCAGCCCTAAGGGACTAGCTAGGAATGAGCAGTTCTTC. As protein: CASSPKGLARNEQFF.

This clone was detected a few times. The chain is built from TRBV7-9 and TRBJ2-7; D is perhaps TRBD2 (7 bases). The germline V and J ends were trimmed by 1 base and 3 bases, with 22 bases remaining between them. CDR1 is SEHNR and CDR2 is FQNEAQ in the germline V gene (reference sequence). The CDR3 contains 18 residues. Here the CDR3 reads CASSLVPGGSKKFYEQYF. The DNA for the CDR3 is TGTGCCAGCAGCTTAGTCCCGGGGGGCAGCAAAAAATTCTACGAGCAGTACTTC.

V usage is TRBV7-8 and J usage is TRBJ1-6; D is uncertain. Germline loops: CDR1 SGHVS, CDR2 FQNEAQ. The V gene lost 2 bases and the J gene lost 7 bases, with 9 bases spanning the gap. The CDR3 sequence is 14 residues long. The CDR3 DNA follows: TGTGCCAGCAGCTTACAACCGAGCAATTCACCCCTCCACTTT. This sequence encodes CASSLQPSNSPLHF.

V is TRBV30 and J is TRBJ1-5, with a tentative D call TRBD1 (6 bases). Per germline, CDR1 GTSNPN and CDR2 SVGIG (reference sequence). The germline V and J ends were trimmed by 2 bases and 7 bases, with 12 bases remaining between them. The CDR3 has 13 residues. The CDR3 DNA reads TGTGCCTGGAGTTCACAGGGAGGGCAGCCCCAGCATTTT. Protein product: CAWSSQGGQPQHF.

The chain couples TRBV9 to TRBJ2-2; TRBD1 agrees at 8 bases. Germline values: CDR1 SGDLS, CDR2 YYNGEE. The CDR3 sequence is 14 residues long. Losses at the gene ends were 3 bases for V and 6 bases for J; bases not matched to a gene: 4. The CDR3 region has the DNA TGTGCCAGCAGCGGACAGGGGTACCCCGGGGAGCTGTTTTTT. Translated: CASSGQGYPGELFF.

The V call is TRBV9, the J call TRBJ2-5, with 9 bases aligning to TRBD2. Germline CDR1 is SGDLS and CDR2 is YYNGEE. The CDR3 consists of 14 residues. J gave up 5 bases and V 3 bases, and 5 bases lay outside the gene matches. The CDR3 region is CASSGGGGAETQYF. In nucleotides, the CDR3 is TGTGCCAGCAGCGGAGGCGGGGGGGCTGAGACCCAGTACTTC.

The chain employs TRBV5-5 and TRBJ2-2, with a tentative D call TRBD1 (6 bases). Germline V gene lookup returns CDR1 SGHKS and CDR2 YYEKEE (reference sequence). The CDR3 has 14 residues. Deletions cut 1 base from V and 5 bases from J, with 9 bases between. The CDR3 coding sequence is TGTGCCAGCAGCTTGACAGGGCAGACCGGGGAGCTGTTTTTT. This translates into CASSLTGQTGELFF.

The V call is TRBV7-9, the J call TRBJ2-5, with unresolved D. The germline V and J ends were trimmed by 0 bases and 0 bases, with 5 bases remaining between them. This CDR3 has 14 amino acids. Looked up from germline, CDR1 is SEHNR and CDR2 is FQNEAQ (reference sequence). The CDR3, as DNA: TGTGCCAGCAGCTTAGCGAGGTACCAAGAGACCCAGTACTTC. Its protein product is CASSLARYQETQYF.

The chain combines TRBV6-6 with TRBJ1-1; D unresolved. Germline-derived CDR1 and CDR2 are MNHNY and SVGAGI (reference sequence). Trimming pared 1 base from V and 1 base from J, leaving 10 bases between. CDR3 length: 15 residues. The CDR3 region has the DNA TGTGCCAGCAGTTACTTTCTAGAGACGAACACTGAAGCTTTCTTT. Amino acid sequence: CASSYFLETNTEAFF.